This T cell receptor (beta chain) comes out of a study of T-cell reconstitution after alpha-beta-depleted transplantation in children. Per germline, CDR1 SGHTA and CDR2 FQGNSA. The ends were cut back, 1 base at V and 4 bases at J, with 18 bases in the middle. This CDR3 region has 17 residues. Unique molecular identifiers were incorporated during preparation of the TCRbeta library. MiXCR, run by TCRdb on the PCR reads, gives a single entry per CDR3 protein. The table records some 490,000 distinct CDR3 sequences, around 13% of them present only once. This specimen consisted of PBMCs from the stem cell graft donor, obtained from the stem cell graft. The TCR sequence derives from a human donor who donated a stem cell graft to a child with combined immunodeficiency. The chain links TRBV7-2 to TRBJ2-3, with D perhaps matching TRBD1 or TRBD2 (5 bases each). CDR3 in amino acids: CASSLGGNFYPSDTQYF. The CDR3 DNA sequence: TGTGCCAGCAGCTTAGGGGGGAACTTTTACCCCTCAGATACGCAGTATTTT.